A selection of T cell receptor beta chains follows, all from one sample in a study of graft-versus-host responses after intestinal transplantation. TCRdb's copy holds only in-frame clones and misses some; the assay was immunoSEQ multiplex PCR. The sample lists some 110,000 clones; just over 90% were seen once. Antigens for these TCRs are unknown. This sample comprised unstimulated CD4+ T cells sorted from spleen or lymph node cells, obtained before intestinal transplant. The receptors were sampled from a human donor who received an intestinal transplant. Both conserved end residues are part of each CDR3. Each record gives: CDR3 protein, clone size, V gene. The listing skips clone size in some rows; elsewhere it reads once, few, many or a size class.

CDR3: CASYHGGAGNGELFF
size: once
V: TRBV6-1

CDR3: CATSRDFNLAGGQETQYF
size: .
V: TRBV15

CDR3: CASTMNSEGYTF
size: .
V: TRBV2

CDR3: CASSKVGGGFSNQPQHF
size: once
V: TRBV21-1

CDR3: CASTNPGLASTDTQYF
size: .
V: TRBV6-4

CDR3: CASTRQVQETQYF
size: .
V: TRBV7-9

CDR3: CASSPLRTNEQYF
size: .
V: TRBV18

CDR3: CASSVETGPTYEQYF
size: .
V: TRBV9

CDR3: CASSPGTGLREKLFF
size: .
V: TRBV11-1

CDR3: CASSYGRGTGYTF
size: few
V: TRBV5-6

CDR3: CASSLTSGTDTQYF
size: .
V: TRBV5-1

CDR3: CASSLTGGGYGYTF
size: .
V: TRBV27

CDR3: CAWSGGLAGQETQYF
size: .
V: TRBV30

CDR3: CASSGLKPGTRTMGYGYTF
size: .
V: TRBV10-1

CDR3: CARRDIPFGELFF
size: .
V: TRBV10-1

CDR3: CASSLVGDRSYEQYF
size: .
V: TRBV27

CDR3: CASSLGQRIMDTQYF
size: .
V: TRBV5-4

CDR3: CASSRDSSGNTIYF
size: .
V: TRBV9

CDR3: CASTAPSGSPDTQYF
size: .
V: TRBV7-9

CDR3: CASSEMIQGSQPQHF
size: .
V: TRBV6-1

CDR3: CASSQVAGRHTGELFF
size: .
V: TRBV4-3

CDR3: CAISESGTGVLYF
size: .
V: TRBV10-3

CDR3: CASSLRTSGRVSEQYF
size: .
V: TRBV27

CDR3: CASSLGARAGTEAFF
size: once
V: TRBV5-8

CDR3: CASSQGGQGNSPLHF
size: once
V: TRBV4-1

CDR3: CASTERAGVYEQYF
size: .
V: TRBV28

CDR3: CASSQEQGGVTGELFF
size: .
V: TRBV4-1

CDR3: CASRQGGSGANVLTF
size: .
V: TRBV6-1

CDR3: CASSLGRAYEQYF
size: .
V: TRBV7-2

CDR3: CASSLGILETGANVLTF
size: .
V: TRBV5-1

CDR3: CATSREGGTSASYEQYF
size: .
V: TRBV15

CDR3: CASRVAGLIYEQYF
size: .
V: TRBV2

CDR3: CASSLYLTQGGLGQYF
size: .
V: TRBV28

CDR3: CASSETDDLGEQYF
size: once
V: TRBV6-1

CDR3: CASSLGQKGKGYTF
size: .
V: TRBV5-1

CDR3: CASSPQASGNEQFF
size: .
V: TRBV18

CDR3: CASSLVGGLRGDGYTF
size: .
V: TRBV11-2

CDR3: CASSLASWGTGFHEQYF
size: .
V: TRBV5-1

CDR3: CASSRGQGFSNEQFF
size: .
V: TRBV7-9

CDR3: CASSLNRGRDEAFF
size: .
V: TRBV11-2